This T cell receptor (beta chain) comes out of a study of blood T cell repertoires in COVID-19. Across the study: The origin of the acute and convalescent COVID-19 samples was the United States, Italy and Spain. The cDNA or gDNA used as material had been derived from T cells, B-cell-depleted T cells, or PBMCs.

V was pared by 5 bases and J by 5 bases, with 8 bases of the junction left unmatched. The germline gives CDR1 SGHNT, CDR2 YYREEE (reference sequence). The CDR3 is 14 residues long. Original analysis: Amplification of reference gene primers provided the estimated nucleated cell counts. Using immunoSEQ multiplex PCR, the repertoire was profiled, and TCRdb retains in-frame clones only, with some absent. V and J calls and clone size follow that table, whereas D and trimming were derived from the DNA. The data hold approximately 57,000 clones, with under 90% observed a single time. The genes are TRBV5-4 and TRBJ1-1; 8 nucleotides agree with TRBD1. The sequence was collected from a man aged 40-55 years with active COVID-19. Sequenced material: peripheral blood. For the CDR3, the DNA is TGTGCCAGCAGGATGGACAGGGAGGTGACTGAAGCTTTCTTT. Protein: CASRMDREVTEAFF.